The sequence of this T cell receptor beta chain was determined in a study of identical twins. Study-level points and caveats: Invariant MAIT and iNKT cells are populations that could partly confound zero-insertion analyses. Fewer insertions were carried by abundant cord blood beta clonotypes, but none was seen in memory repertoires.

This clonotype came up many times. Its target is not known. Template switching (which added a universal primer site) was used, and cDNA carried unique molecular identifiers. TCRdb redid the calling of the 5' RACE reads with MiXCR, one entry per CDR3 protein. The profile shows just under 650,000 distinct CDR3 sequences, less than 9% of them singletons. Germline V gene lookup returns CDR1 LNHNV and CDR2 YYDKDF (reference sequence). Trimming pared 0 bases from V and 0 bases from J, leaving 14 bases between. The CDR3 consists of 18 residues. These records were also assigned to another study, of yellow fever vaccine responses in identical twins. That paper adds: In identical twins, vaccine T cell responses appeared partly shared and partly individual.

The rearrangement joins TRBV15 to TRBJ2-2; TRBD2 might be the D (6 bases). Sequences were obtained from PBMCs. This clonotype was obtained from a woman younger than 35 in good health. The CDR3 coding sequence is TGTGCCACCAGCAGAGATCGGACGTGGGGGGCGAACACCGGGGAGCTGTTTTTT. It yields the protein CATSRDRTWGANTGELFF.